This T cell receptor beta chain was recovered during a study of identical twins (dated by TCRdb to the mid-2010s). About the full investigation: To test whether fetal clonotypes persist, the study used deep sequencing on TCR alpha and beta repertoires from monozygotic twins, unrelated adults of various ages, and cord blood. Replicate twin experiments were performed at different times using different library preparation protocols to rule out contamination.

What the work shows at the level of the full study, not this receptor alone: Because the same donors could not be followed over many years, the conclusions relied on cross-sectional statistical analysis. Compared with coincidental sharing between unrelated individuals, an excess of low generation-probability sequences was observed among out-of-frame TCR alpha sequences shared between twins. Fewer insertions were carried by abundant cord blood beta clonotypes, a similar but weaker trend appeared in young adult naive repertoires, and no such trend appeared in memory repertoires. In monozygotic twins, recombination models systematically underestimated out-of-frame TCR alpha sharing, but the models matched the sharing seen between unrelated individuals. A weaker excess of twin sharing was found in beta out-of-frame sequences because the signal-to-noise ratio was lowered by fewer shared sequences. Invariant T cells such as MAIT and iNKT could partly confound zero-insertion analyses, although diverse VJ usage argued against such confounding for most clonotypes.

Every donor in the study was a healthy Caucasian. Three pairs of female monozygotic twins, all aged roughly 18 to 30 years, made up the twin cohort. Peripheral blood mononuclear cells were used as the source from which RNA for TCR libraries was isolated. The CDR3 starts with the cysteine, ends with the phenylalanine, and has 15 residues. Here the CDR3 DNA is all that survives: 45 bases in frame from base 1. CDR1 and CDR2, per the germline V gene, are SGHTA and FQGNSA. Relative to germline, V is 3 bases shorter and J is 8 bases shorter, with 14 bases between their ends. This clonotype occurred a few times. The clone's antigen remains unknown. Per-nucleotide qualities are absent, and no much larger clonotype sits a single base away. The library was built by means of 5' RACE. Sequencer: Illumina HiSeq 2000. Template switching added a universal primer binding site, and the final cDNA carried a unique molecular identifier that allowed TCR cDNA molecules to be counted accurately. Specific primers in the conserved constant-segment region were used to synthesize first-strand cDNA for the TCR alpha and beta chains. To control for contamination, each cDNA library was double barcoded with a SMART-Mk sample barcode plus Illumina barcodes. TruSeq adapter sequences, together with Illumina sample barcodes, were added in two successive PCR steps. TCR alpha and beta cDNA libraries were sequenced on the Illumina HiSeq platform with custom primers. The original methods were these. MiGEC was used to process raw reads and extract unique molecular identifiers, and MiXCR was used to find CDR3 positions. For each individual, recombination models were inferred using an EM algorithm with the repgenHMM and IGoR tools. The tcR package in R was used for shared clonotype analysis, with sharing normalized by the product of cloneset sizes. To study raw recombination without the effects of thymic and clonal selection, out-of-frame nonproductive sequences were analyzed. The raw public data were reprocessed by TCRdb itself: fastp quality trimming at Q25, MiXCR clonotype calling, in-frame beta chains only. Rows are unified per CDR3 protein, each entry keeping the most common DNA and genes. These V and J calls originate from TCRdb's pipeline instead of the authors' own analysis. In all, the sample holds a few hundred thousand distinct CDR3 sequences, and 9.6% of those were seen once. Jointly, the top ten make up roughly 3% of the sample.

The same data also contributed to another study, on yellow fever vaccine responses in identical twins. That second report states: The authors reported that the T cell response to vaccination in identical twins appeared partly convergent and partly personalized. Focusing on identical twins, the study followed the T cell clones that responded to the vaccine, and did so with precision.

The receptor's source is a young woman in good health. Sequenced material: PBMCs. Here the chain combines TRBV7-2 and TRBJ1-6, with no confidently assigned D gene. The nucleotides read TGTGCCAGCAGCTTCGGGAGTCGGCGGGATTCACCCCTCCACTTT. Its product reads: CASSFGSRRDSPLHF.